This T cell receptor beta chain was recovered during a study of T-cell memory formation after mild COVID-19. Study in general: Largely, the TCR clusters proved donor specific.

This clonotype was recorded a few times. The antigen is unknown. Losses at the gene ends were 4 bases for V and 8 bases for J; bases not matched to a gene: 7. This CDR3 comprises 15 residues. The germline V gene encodes CDR1 SGHRS and CDR2 YFSETQ. TCRdb called the 5' RACE reads again in MiXCR, with one record for every CDR3 protein. The table lists 300,000 to 350,000 distinct CDR3 sequences, approximately 14% of them singletons. Findings of the study overall: The study found balanced CD4/CD8 in clones contracting day 15 to 85 and a CD4+ lean in later expanders. Of the contracting clones, CD4+ ones lay mainly in CM and EM, and CD8+ ones in EMRA.

The receptor's source is a man aged 18 to 30 who had mild COVID-19 (a few samples of this study predate the infection). Cell type and time point are not known. The sample was PBMCs or a T cell subset sorted from them (not recorded which). The rearrangement uses TRBV5-1 and TRBJ2-3; 13 bases are shared with TRBD2. CDR3 nucleotide sequence: TGCGCCAGCAGCCCCGGGACTAGCGGGGATGGTACGCAGTATTTT. Translating it yields CASSPGTSGDGTQYF. The entire variable domain, with the rest obtained from reference TRBV5-1 and TRBJ2-3, is as follows: KAGVTQTPRYLIKTRGQQVTLSCSPISGHRSVSWYQQTPGQGLQFLFEYFSETQRNKGNFPGRFSGRQFSNSRSEMNVSTLELGDSALYLCASSPGTSGDGTQYFGPGTRLTVL.